The 3 T cell receptor beta chains presented below share a single source sample, sequenced in a study of T cell repertoires in cytomegalovirus infection. TCRdb used MiXCR to reprocess the reads, holding one entry per CDR3 protein. This sample has about 120,000 distinct CDR3 sequences, with about 9.4% found just once. Their antigens remain unidentified. The source material was PBMCs, sequenced either directly or after in vitro stimulation (not recorded which). Every receptor here comes from a human donor in good health (CMV status not recorded). Some clones in this sample may be carry-over from other donors' samples.

This clonotype was detected ten times or more. CDR3 residues: CASSRGGNYEQYF. In DNA form, the CDR3 reads TGTGCCAGCAGTCGGGGAGGCAACTACGAGCAGTACTTC. The rearrangement uses TRBV7-2 and TRBJ2-7; the D gene is possibly TRBD2 (6 bases). Germline lookup yields CDR1 SGHTA and CDR2 FQGNSA. The V end was cut by 6 bases, the J end by 3 bases, with 12 bases between. This CDR3 has 13 residues.

V and J are TRBV7-6 and TRBJ2-2; D possibly corresponds to TRBD2 (5 bases). The CDR3 loop spans 14 amino acids. V lost 11 bases to trimming and J lost 5 bases, with 18 bases between them. The germline CDR1 and CDR2 sequences are SGHVS and FNYEAQ. The CDR3: CASLDTRPTGELFF. Written as DNA, the CDR3 is TGTGCCTCCCTAGACACTAGGCCGACCGGGGAGCTGTTTTTT.

This clonotype appeared a few times. This rearrangement joins TRBV6-6 to TRBJ2-7; tentative D call: TRBD2 (5 bases). The germline V and J ends were trimmed by 7 bases and 0 bases, with 10 bases remaining between them. CDR1 is MNHNY and CDR2 is SVGAGI in the germline V gene (reference sequence). This CDR3 comprises 13 residues. Here the CDR3 DNA reads TGTGCCAGCAAACGGGGTCCCTCCTACGAGCAGTACGTC. Its translation is CASKRGPSYEQYV.